The next 5 T cell receptor beta chains were all read from a single sample in a study of T cell changes during pregnancy in multiple sclerosis. Clones were read by immunoSEQ multiplex PCR, and TCRdb kept only the in-frame ones, dropping some. Of 60,000 or so clones listed, approximately 92% are singletons. The sequencing here drew on CD4+ T cells from peripheral blood mononuclear cells, taken before pregnancy. The receptors shown here come from a female donor with multiple sclerosis, enrolled in a pregnancy study.

The J gene is TRBJ1-2, the V gene TRBV29-1, with D perhaps matching TRBD1 (6 bases). V gave up 1 base and J gave up 0 bases, with 12 bases separating them. Germline CDR1 SQVTM, CDR2 ANQGSEA. The CDR3 has 15 amino acids. This CDR3 is CSVEGDTKANYGYTF. The CDR3, as DNA: TGCAGCGTTGAAGGGGACACCAAAGCTAACTATGGCTACACCTTC.

J is TRBJ2-7 and V is TRBV12-2; TRBD2 was called by the table and not checked on the DNA. TRBV12-2 is shown as a pseudogene. This CDR3 comprises 19 residues. The DNA for the CDR3 is TGTGCAAGTCGCTTCCATACTCTGAAGCGGGAGGCGGAAACCTACGAGCAGTACTTC. Protein sequence: CASRFHTLKREAETYEQYF.

By sample fraction, this clone is medium-sized (0.01 to 0.1%). J is TRBJ1-2 and V is TRBV6-5; D may be TRBD1 (6 bases). Germline V gene sequence: CDR1 MNHEY, CDR2 SVGAGI. The CDR3 totals 13 residues. V was trimmed by 6 bases and J by 7 bases, leaving 15 bases between them. CDR3 coding DNA: TGTGCCAGCAGCTCCTCAGGGGATATTGGCTACACCTTC. It translates to CASSSSGDIGYTF.

V gene TRBV5-4 combines with J gene TRBJ2-3; TRBD1 matches 8 bases. The CDR3 covers 15 residues. The trim removed 4 bases at V and 3 bases at J, leaving 7 bases unmatched. Germline assignment: CDR1 SGHNT and CDR2 YYREEE (reference sequence). The CDR3 loop reads CASSPGQGRTDTQYF. CDR3 nucleotide sequence: TGTGCCAGCAGCCCTGGACAGGGAAGGACAGATACGCAGTATTTT.

The rearrangement joins TRBV14 to TRBJ1-6, with D perhaps TRBD1 (5 bases). The V gene lost 0 bases and the J gene lost 8 bases, with 11 bases spanning the gap. The CDR3 consists of 15 residues. The germline V gene has CDR1 SGHDN and CDR2 FVKESK. The CDR3 sequence: CASSQDPGGYSPLHF. The CDR3 DNA reads TGTGCCAGCAGCCAAGATCCCGGGGGTTATTCACCCCTCCACTTT.